The 10 T cell receptor beta chains below were found in one sample sequenced in a study of blood T cell repertoires in COVID-19. Assay used: immunoSEQ multiplex PCR; TCRdb lists only in-frame clones, some missing. The table includes nearly 200,000 clones, approximately 82% detected once. Source material: peripheral blood. Every receptor here comes from a human donor with acute or convalescent COVID-19. The donor label of this sample is uncertain.

The chain carries TRBV11-1 and TRBJ2-3; 7 bases align to TRBD2. There are 15 residues in the CDR3. Germline trimming cut 8 bases from V and 0 bases from J; bases unmatched to any gene: 8. Germline assignment: CDR1 SGHAT and CDR2 FQDESV (reference sequence). The chain's CDR3 is CASGPWEGSTDTQYF. CDR3 coding DNA: TGTGCCAGCGGCCCCTGGGAGGGAAGCACAGATACGCAGTATTTT.

The rearrangement uses TRBV10-3 and TRBJ2-4, with 10 bases identical to TRBD1. The CDR3 consists of 15 residues. The germline gives CDR1 ENHRY, CDR2 SYGVKD. Germline trimming cut 8 bases from V and 3 bases from J; bases unmatched to any gene: 7. The CDR3 loop is CAILGDRGGKNIQYF. In DNA form, the CDR3 reads TGTGCCATCCTAGGGGACAGGGGAGGCAAAAACATTCAGTACTTC.

This clone was picked up a small number of times. The chain employs TRBV5-1 and TRBJ2-1, with 9 nucleotides matching TRBD2. V trimming: 3 bases; J trimming: 4 bases; junction bases outside the gene matches: 8. The germline gives CDR1 SGHRS, CDR2 YFSETQ. The CDR3 has 16 amino acids. The CDR3 DNA reads TGCGCCAGCAGCTCCGGATTAGCGGGAGAGTACAATGAGCAGTTCTTC. This codes for CASSSGLAGEYNEQFF.

V usage is TRBV7-2 and J usage is TRBJ2-2; TRBD2 matches at 8 bases. V was pared by 5 bases and J by 6 bases, with 8 bases of the junction left unmatched. CDR3 length equals 15 residues. Germline loops: CDR1 SGHTA, CDR2 FQGNSA. CDR3 in amino acids: CASSRLSGGPGELFF. The CDR3 DNA reads TGTGCCAGCAGCAGATTGAGCGGGGGCCCCGGGGAGCTGTTTTTT.

The rearrangement links TRBV5-4 to TRBJ2-1; TRBD2 is a possible D gene (6 bases). V was cut by 3 bases and J by 1 base, with 14 bases left in between. This CDR3 is built from 16 residues. CDR1 is SGHNT and CDR2 is YYREEE in the germline V gene (reference sequence). CDR3 in amino acids: CASSSSLARSYNEQFF. CDR3 nucleotide sequence: TGTGCCAGCAGCTCCAGTCTAGCGCGATCCTACAATGAGCAGTTCTTC.

The J gene is TRBJ1-6, the V gene TRBV28; D is uncertain. Germline assignment: CDR1 MDHEN and CDR2 SYDVKM. The CDR3 has 14 amino acids. The V and J ends lost 7 bases and 0 bases respectively, with 7 bases between them. CDR3 in amino acids: CASISSSYNSPLHF. In nucleotides, the CDR3 is TGTGCCAGCATTTCGAGCTCCTATAATTCACCCCTCCACTTT.

The J gene is TRBJ1-5, the V gene TRBV5-8; D unclear. The CDR3 loop spans 17 amino acids. V was cut by 4 bases and J by 0 bases, with 17 bases left in between. CDR1 SGHTS and CDR2 YDEGEE come from the germline V gene. The CDR3 region is CASSGGGSSYSNQPQHF. CDR3 in DNA: TGTGCCAGCAGCGGTGGAGGCAGCTCCTATAGCAATCAGCCCCAGCATTTT.

V is TRBV7-3 and J is TRBJ2-2; 9 positions agree with TRBD2. J lost 10 bases, V lost 5 bases, and 11 bases had no gene match. The CDR3 contains 15 residues. Per the germline V gene, CDR1 is SGHTA and CDR2 is FQGTGA. The DNA of the CDR3 is TGTGCCAGCAGCCCTCCGGGTAGCGGGAGATCGGAGCTGTTTTTT. This encodes CASSPPGSGRSELFF.

The rearrangement links TRBV7-2 to TRBJ2-2; the match to TRBD2 covers 7 bases. Germline V lookup: CDR1 SGHTA, CDR2 FQGNSA. J lost 6 bases, V lost 5 bases, and 6 bases had no gene match. This CDR3 is built from 14 residues. CDR3 region: CASSLEREAGELFF. CDR3 DNA: TGTGCCAGCAGCCTCGAGCGGGAAGCCGGGGAGCTGTTTTTT.

The rearrangement joins TRBV4-1 to TRBJ2-7; D perhaps matches TRBD1 (5 bases). The CDR3 is 14 residues long. CDR1 is MGHRA, CDR2 YSYEKL, per germline. Trimming left V 1 base short and J 1 base short, with 8 bases between. The CDR3 sequence: CASSQVDTSYEQYF. CDR3 nucleotides: TGCGCCAGCAGCCAAGTGGACACTTCCTACGAGCAGTACTTC.